A single sample gave rise to the 15 T cell receptor beta chains below, sequenced in a study of cytomegalovirus exposure and HLA in healthy donors. The PCR ran on 60 Vbeta and 13 Jbeta primers. The protocol was immunoSEQ multiplex PCR, while the TCRdb copy is restricted to in-frame clones and leaves out a portion. The sample contains around 92,000 clones, 65% to 80% of which appear only once. Sequences were obtained from PBMCs. Source of these receptors: a woman between 65 and 79 years old in good health and CMV-seropositive.

This clone has a single count. The rearrangement uses TRBV9 and TRBJ1-6, with D maybe TRBD1 (5 bases). V lost 7 bases and J lost 7, with 15 bases in between. Germline V gives CDR1 SGDLS, CDR2 YYNGEE. The CDR3 consists of 14 residues. The CDR3 loop is CASGSGAGNSPLHF. The DNA for the CDR3 is TGTGCCAGCGGCTCCGGAGCAGGGAATTCACCCCTCCACTTT.

The chain employs TRBV11-2 and TRBJ1-3; 9 bases line up with TRBD1. The length of the CDR3 is 16 residues. Germline V gene lookup returns CDR1 SGHAT and CDR2 FQNNGV. Losses at the gene ends were 5 bases for V and 4 bases for J; bases not matched to a gene: 9. The CDR3 sequence: CASSGLTGGGGNTIYF. DNA of the CDR3: TGTGCCAGCAGCGGCCTTACAGGGGGCGGCGGAAACACCATATATTTT.

This chain uses TRBV7-2 with TRBJ2-1; the D is unclear. The CDR3 totals 17 residues. The germline gives CDR1 SGHTA, CDR2 FQGNSA. Trimming pared 5 bases from V and 0 bases from J, leaving 17 bases between. CDR3 in DNA: TGTGCCAGCAGCCTCCTCGCCTCTAGGAGCTCCTACAATGAGCAGTTCTTC. It specifies CASSLLASRSSYNEQFF.

The chain recombines TRBV7-2 with TRBJ1-2, with a tentative D call TRBD1 (6 bases). Trimming cost V 7 bases and J 4 bases, with 22 bases left between them. CDR1 is SGHTA and CDR2 is FQGNSA in the germline V gene. CDR3 length: 16 residues. CDR3 amino acids: CASTNPWGRIGYGYTF. CDR3 nucleotide sequence: TGTGCCAGCACCAATCCGTGGGGGCGGATTGGCTATGGCTACACCTTC. Full variable domain (rest looked up from reference TRBV7-2 and TRBJ1-2): GAGVSQSPSNKVTEKGKDVELRCDPISGHTALYWYRQSLGQGLEFLIYFQGNSAPDKSGLPSDRFSAERTGGSVSTLTIQRTQQEDSAVYLCASTNPWGRIGYGYTFGSGTRLTVV.

J is TRBJ1-5 and V is TRBV29-1; D remains unclear. V lost 1 base, J lost 0 bases, and 4 bases lay in between. The CDR3 runs 13 residues. CDR1 and CDR2 (germline): SQVTM, ANQGSEA. This CDR3 is CSVEAGSNQPQHF. The CDR3 DNA reads TGCAGCGTTGAAGCCGGTAGCAATCAGCCCCAGCATTTT.

This chain links TRBV10-3 with TRBJ2-7, with 7 bases identical to TRBD1. Germline CDR1 reads ENHRY; CDR2 reads SYGVKD. The CDR3 covers 14 residues. V was pared by 3 bases and J by 2 bases, with 4 bases of the junction left unmatched. CDR3 protein: CAISDPGTAYEQYF. In DNA, the CDR3 is TGTGCCATCAGTGACCCGGGGACAGCCTACGAGCAGTACTTC.

This clone showed up just a few times. The chain has TRBV7-9 and TRBJ2-7; D perhaps matches TRBD1 (6 bases). Trimming removed 5 bases from V and 3 bases from J, with 14 bases in between. The CDR3 runs to 14 residues. CDR1 and CDR2 (germline): SEHNR, FQNEAQ (reference sequence). CDR3: CASSHRTEFYEQYF. The CDR3 DNA sequence: TGTGCCAGCAGCCATCGGACAGAGTTCTACGAGCAGTACTTC.

This clone has only one observation. CDR3 amino acids: CASRKYEDSYEQYF. Here the CDR3 DNA reads TGTGCCAGCCGCAAGTATGAGGACTCCTACGAGCAGTACTTC. V is TRBV2 and J is TRBJ2-7; D remains ambiguous. The V and J ends lost 8 bases and 0 bases respectively, with 14 bases between them. The CDR3 runs 14 residues. Germline lookup yields CDR1 SNHLY and CDR2 FYNNEI. Full variable domain (missing parts from reference TRBV2 and TRBJ2-7): EPEVTQTPSHQVTQMGQEVILRCVPISNHLYFYWYRQILGQKVEFLVSFYNNEISEKSEIFDDQFSVERPDGSNFTLKIRSTKLEDSAMYFCASRKYEDSYEQYFGPGTRLTVT.

The V and J genes are TRBV7-3 and TRBJ1-2; 8 bases are shared with TRBD1. V dropped 4 bases and J dropped 7; count of bases not matched to a gene: 11. Germline-derived CDR1 and CDR2 are SGHTA and FQGTGA. The CDR3 sequence is 15 residues long. The CDR3 DNA follows: TGTGCCAGCAGCTCCTCGACAGGGGCGGGTTTTGGCTACACCTTC. Translating gives CASSSSTGAGFGYTF. Looking up the rest from reference TRBV7-3 and TRBJ1-2 gives the full variable domain: GAGVSQTPSNKVTEKGKYVELRCDPISGHTALYWYRQSLGQGPEFLIYFQGTGAADDSGLPNDRFFAVRPEGSVSTLKIQRTERGDSAVYLCASSSSTGAGFGYTFGSGTRLTVV.

This clone was observed a single time. The rearrangement links TRBV7-8 to TRBJ2-5; D perhaps matches TRBD2 (6 bases). The CDR3 is 19 residues long. Per the germline V gene, CDR1 is SGHVS and CDR2 is FQNEAQ. The V and J ends lost 1 base and 1 base respectively, with 22 bases between them. CDR3 DNA: TGTGCCAGCAGCTTAGTTGGGGGGAGAAGATCTGTGAGCCAAGAGACCCAGTACTTC. As protein: CASSLVGGRRSVSQETQYF.

A few counts support this clone. The rearrangement links TRBV11-2 to TRBJ2-5; TRBD2 agrees at 8 bases. Germline lookup yields CDR1 SGHAT and CDR2 FQNNGV. This CDR3 region has 15 residues. V shed 3 bases and J 4 bases; nucleotides not matched to a gene: 7. CDR3: CASSLGGGIIETQYF. CDR3 coding DNA: TGTGCCAGCAGCTTGGGCGGGGGGATTATAGAGACCCAGTACTTC.

The J gene is TRBJ2-2, the V gene TRBV5-1; D possibly corresponds to TRBD2 (6 bases). Trimming took off 1 base at V and 6 bases at J, with 10 bases between the two ends. CDR3 length: 14 amino acids. CDR1 SGHRS and CDR2 YFSETQ come from the germline V gene. The CDR3 DNA reads as TGCGCCAGCAGCTTGTTGGCTAGCGCCGGGGAGCTGTTTTTT. It encodes CASSLLASAGELFF.

The rearrangement joins TRBV10-3 to TRBJ2-7; the match to TRBD1 covers 9 bases. The CDR3 has 13 residues. The V and J ends lost 7 bases and 3 bases, in that order; junction bases with no gene match: 4. Germline lookup yields CDR1 ENHRY and CDR2 SYGVKD. Here the CDR3 reads CAITQGAGYEQYF. CDR3 nucleotide sequence: TGTGCCATCACACAGGGGGCAGGCTACGAGCAGTACTTC.

The chain has TRBV15 and TRBJ1-4; D gene ambiguous. This CDR3 region has 15 residues. Trimming shortened V by 0 bases and J by 0 bases, and 5 bases separated the two germline ends. From germline, CDR1 is LNHNV and CDR2 YYDKDF (reference sequence). CDR3 region: CATSRDPATNEKLFF. The CDR3 DNA sequence: TGTGCCACCAGCAGAGATCCGGCAACTAATGAAAAACTGTTTTTT.

The chain recombines TRBV7-8 with TRBJ2-4; D gene unclear. The V and J ends lost 2 bases and 1 base respectively, with 12 bases between them. The V gene's germline CDR1 is SGHVS and CDR2 FQNEAQ. This CDR3 contains 16 residues. Here the CDR3 DNA reads TGTGCCAGCAGCTTATACCCGCCTAGGGCCAAAAACATTCAGTACTTC. Its protein product is CASSLYPPRAKNIQYF.